Given below is one T cell receptor beta chain in context. Trimming took off 4 bases at V and 6 bases at J, with 13 bases between the two ends. Looked up from germline, CDR1 is SGHAT and CDR2 is FQNNGV. This CDR3 comprises 13 residues. In the authors' workflow: Reference gene primer amplification gave nucleated cell count estimates. The repertoire was sequenced with immunoSEQ multiplex PCR; TCRdb's copy has only in-frame clones and lacks some. That table gives V, J and clone size, and the DNA gave D and trimming. The sample yields roughly 250,000 clones, 84% seen once. The data stem from a study of blood T cell repertoires in COVID-19. Overall study context: Donors in the United States, Italy and Spain gave samples during acute or convalescent COVID-19. The analysed material was cDNA or gDNA that came from T cells, B-cell-depleted T cells, or PBMCs.

This chain joins TRBV11-2 and TRBJ2-7; D uncertain. The sequenced sample consisted of peripheral blood. The TCR originated in a human donor in a cohort sampled during active COVID-19. The CDR3 here is CASSSKFSSEQYF. CDR3 in DNA: TGTGCCAGCAGCTCCAAGTTTTCCAGCGAGCAGTACTTC.